The TCR beta chain described here comes from a study of T-cell reconstitution after alpha-beta-depleted transplantation in children. Study outcomes and limitations: The authors attributed T-cell counts and diversity one year after transplant mostly to newly produced T cells.

Trimming at V came to 5 bases and at J to 3 bases, leaving 3 bases not matched to a gene. The germline V gene has CDR1 SNHLY and CDR2 FYNNEI. This CDR3 comprises 13 residues. Library preparation (for TCRbeta) was performed with unique molecular identifiers. TCRdb used MiXCR to reprocess the PCR reads, holding one entry per CDR3 protein. The repertoire includes fewer than 750,000 distinct CDR3 sequences, 20% to 25% of them detected once, and roughly 14% sits in the top ten. Points on this clonotype: Its target is not known.

V gene TRBV2 combines with J gene TRBJ2-7; 8 bases are a match to TRBD1. The receptor's source is a boy in the first two years of life who had a stem cell transplant for acute myeloid leukemia, so the T cells may come from the graft donor. The input for sequencing was PBMCs, mostly from graft donor cells, taken 360 days after TCRalphabeta/CD19-depleted stem cell transplant. The CDR3: CASSKTGGYEQYF. CDR3 DNA sequence: TGTGCCAGCAGTAAAACAGGGGGCTACGAGCAGTACTTC. The entire variable domain, with the rest obtained from reference TRBV2 and TRBJ2-7, is as follows: EPEVTQTPSHQVTQMGQEVILRCVPISNHLYFYWYRQILGQKVEFLVSFYNNEISEKSEIFDDQFSVERPDGSNFTLKIRSTKLEDSAMYFCASSKTGGYEQYFGPGTRLTVT.